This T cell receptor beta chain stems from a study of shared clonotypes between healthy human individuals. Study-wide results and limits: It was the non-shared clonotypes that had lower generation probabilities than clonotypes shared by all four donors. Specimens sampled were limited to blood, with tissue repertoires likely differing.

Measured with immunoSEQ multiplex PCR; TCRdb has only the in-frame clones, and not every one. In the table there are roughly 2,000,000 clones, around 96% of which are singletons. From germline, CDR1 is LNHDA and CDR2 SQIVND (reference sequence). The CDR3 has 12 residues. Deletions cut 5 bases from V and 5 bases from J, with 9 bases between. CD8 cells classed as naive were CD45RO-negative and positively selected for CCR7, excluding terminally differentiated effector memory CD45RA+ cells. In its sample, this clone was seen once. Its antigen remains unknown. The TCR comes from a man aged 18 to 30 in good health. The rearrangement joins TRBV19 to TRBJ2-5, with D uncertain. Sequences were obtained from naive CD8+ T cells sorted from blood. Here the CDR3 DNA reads TGTGCCAGTAGTTTCGACTCCGAGACCCAGTACTTC. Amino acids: CASSFDSETQYF.